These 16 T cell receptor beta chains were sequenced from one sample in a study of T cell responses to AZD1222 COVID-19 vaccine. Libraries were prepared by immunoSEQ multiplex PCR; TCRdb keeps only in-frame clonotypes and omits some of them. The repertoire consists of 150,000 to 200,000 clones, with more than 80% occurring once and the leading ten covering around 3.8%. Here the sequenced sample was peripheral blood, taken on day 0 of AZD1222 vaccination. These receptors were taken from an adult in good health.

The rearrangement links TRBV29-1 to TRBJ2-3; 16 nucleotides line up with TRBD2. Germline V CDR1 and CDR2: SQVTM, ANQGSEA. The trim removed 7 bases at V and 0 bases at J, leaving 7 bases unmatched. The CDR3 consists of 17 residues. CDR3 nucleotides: TGCAGCGCCGCCGGGACTAGCGGGGGGGCTAGCACAGATACGCAGTATTTT. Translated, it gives CSAAGTSGGASTDTQYF.

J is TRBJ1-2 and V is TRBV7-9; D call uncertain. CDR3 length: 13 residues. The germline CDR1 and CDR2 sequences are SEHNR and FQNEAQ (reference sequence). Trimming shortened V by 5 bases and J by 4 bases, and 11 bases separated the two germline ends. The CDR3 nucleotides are TGTGCCAGCAGCACTGATTTGGGCTATGGCTACACCTTC. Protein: CASSTDLGYGYTF.

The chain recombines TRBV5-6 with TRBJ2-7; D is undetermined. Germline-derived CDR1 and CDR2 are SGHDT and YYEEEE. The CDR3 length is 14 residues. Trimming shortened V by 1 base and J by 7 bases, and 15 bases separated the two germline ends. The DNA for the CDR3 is TGTGCCAGCAGCTTGAGGTCGACTCTGGGGGAGCAGTACTTC. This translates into CASSLRSTLGEQYF.

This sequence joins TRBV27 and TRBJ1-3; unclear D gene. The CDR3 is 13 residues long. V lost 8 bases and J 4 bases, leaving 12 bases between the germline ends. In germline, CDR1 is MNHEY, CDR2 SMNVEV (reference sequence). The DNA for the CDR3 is TGTGCCAGCGCTCGGACCTTCGGAAACACCATATATTTT. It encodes CASARTFGNTIYF.

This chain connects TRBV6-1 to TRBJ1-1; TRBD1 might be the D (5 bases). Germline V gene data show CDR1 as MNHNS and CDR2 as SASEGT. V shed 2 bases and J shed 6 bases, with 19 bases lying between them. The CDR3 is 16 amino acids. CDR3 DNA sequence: TGTGCCAGCAGTGAAACCCCCCCGTCTTTAGGGGCTGAAGCTTTCTTT. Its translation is CASSETPPSLGAEAFF.

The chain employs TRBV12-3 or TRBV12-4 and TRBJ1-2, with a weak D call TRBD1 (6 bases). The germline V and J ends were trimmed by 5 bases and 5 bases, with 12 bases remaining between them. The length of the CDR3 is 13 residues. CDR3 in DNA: TGTGCCAGCAGTCCAGGACAGAGATATGGCTACACCTTC. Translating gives CASSPGQRYGYTF.

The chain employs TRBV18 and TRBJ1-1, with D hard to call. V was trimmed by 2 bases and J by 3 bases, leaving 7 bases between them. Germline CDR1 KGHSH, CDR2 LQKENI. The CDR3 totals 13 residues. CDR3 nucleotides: TGTGCCAGCTCACCAAGTGCGGACACTGAAGCTTTCTTT. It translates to CASSPSADTEAFF.

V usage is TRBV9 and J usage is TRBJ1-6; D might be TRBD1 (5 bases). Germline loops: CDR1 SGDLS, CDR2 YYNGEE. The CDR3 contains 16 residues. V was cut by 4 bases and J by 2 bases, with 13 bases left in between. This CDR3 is CASSSRVGAYNSPLHF. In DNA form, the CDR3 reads TGTGCCAGCAGCTCGAGGGTAGGGGCCTATAATTCACCCCTCCACTTT.

The CDR3 DNA is TGTGCCACCAGTGATCGGACTAGCGGGGAGACCCAGTACTTC. As protein: CATSDRTSGETQYF. The chain carries TRBV24-1 and TRBJ2-5; 11 bases match TRBD2. The CDR3 contains 14 residues. CDR1 and CDR2 from the germline V gene are KGHDR and SFDVKD. The V segment lost 3 bases and the J segment 5 bases; nucleotides outside the gene matches: 1.

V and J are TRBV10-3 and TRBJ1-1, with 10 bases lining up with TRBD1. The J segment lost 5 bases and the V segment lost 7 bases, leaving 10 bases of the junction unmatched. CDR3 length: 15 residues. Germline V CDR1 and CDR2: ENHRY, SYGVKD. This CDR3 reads CAIIPTGGGLTEAFF. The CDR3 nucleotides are TGTGCCATCATCCCGACAGGGGGCGGATTAACTGAAGCTTTCTTT.

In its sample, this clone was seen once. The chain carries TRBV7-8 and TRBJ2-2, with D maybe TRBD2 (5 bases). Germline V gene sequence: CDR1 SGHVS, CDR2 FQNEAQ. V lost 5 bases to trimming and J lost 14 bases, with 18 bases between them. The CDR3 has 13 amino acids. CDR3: CASSESRPGNLFF. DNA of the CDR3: TGTGCCAGCAGCGAGTCGAGACCGGGGAATCTGTTTTTT.

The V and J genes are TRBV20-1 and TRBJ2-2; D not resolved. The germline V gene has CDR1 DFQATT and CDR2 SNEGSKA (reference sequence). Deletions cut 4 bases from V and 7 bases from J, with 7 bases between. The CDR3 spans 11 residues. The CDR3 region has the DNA TGCAGTGCTAATTATCTCGGGGAGCTGTTTTTT. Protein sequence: CSANYLGELFF.

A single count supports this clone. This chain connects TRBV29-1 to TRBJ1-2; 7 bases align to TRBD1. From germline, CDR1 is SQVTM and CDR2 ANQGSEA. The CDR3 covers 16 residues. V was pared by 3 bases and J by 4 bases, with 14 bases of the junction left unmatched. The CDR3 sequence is CSVDGTPGQMGYGYTF. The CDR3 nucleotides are TGCAGCGTTGATGGGACTCCGGGACAGATGGGCTATGGCTACACCTTC. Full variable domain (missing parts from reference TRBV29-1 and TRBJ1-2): SAVISQKPSRDICQRGTSLTIQCQVDSQVTMMFWYRQQPGQSLTLIATANQGSEATYESGFVIDKFPISRPNLTFSTLTVSNMSPEDSSIYLCSVDGTPGQMGYGYTFGSGTRLTVV.

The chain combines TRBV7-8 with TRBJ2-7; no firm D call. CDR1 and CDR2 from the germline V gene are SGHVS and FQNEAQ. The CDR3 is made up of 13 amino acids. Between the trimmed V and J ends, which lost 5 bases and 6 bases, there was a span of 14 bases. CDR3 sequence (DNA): TGTGCCAGCAGCGACCTTTCCGGTGGCGAGCAGTACTTC. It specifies CASSDLSGGEQYF.

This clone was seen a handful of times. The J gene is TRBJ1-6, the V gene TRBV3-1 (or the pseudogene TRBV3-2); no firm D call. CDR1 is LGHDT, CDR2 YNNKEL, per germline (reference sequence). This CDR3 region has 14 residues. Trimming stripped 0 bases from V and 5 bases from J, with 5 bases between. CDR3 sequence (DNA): TGTGCCAGCAGCCAAGAGGCAGATAATTCACCCCTCCACTTT. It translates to CASSQEADNSPLHF.

CDR3 protein: CASSLQGSSSYNEQFF. The CDR3 DNA reads as TGTGCCAGTAGTTTGCAGGGATCGAGCTCCTACAATGAGCAGTTCTTC. The genes are TRBV19 and TRBJ2-1, with TRBD1 as a possible D gene (5 bases). This CDR3 has 16 residues. The V and J ends lost 5 bases and 0 bases respectively, with 14 bases between them. The germline gives CDR1 LNHDA, CDR2 SQIVND (reference sequence).